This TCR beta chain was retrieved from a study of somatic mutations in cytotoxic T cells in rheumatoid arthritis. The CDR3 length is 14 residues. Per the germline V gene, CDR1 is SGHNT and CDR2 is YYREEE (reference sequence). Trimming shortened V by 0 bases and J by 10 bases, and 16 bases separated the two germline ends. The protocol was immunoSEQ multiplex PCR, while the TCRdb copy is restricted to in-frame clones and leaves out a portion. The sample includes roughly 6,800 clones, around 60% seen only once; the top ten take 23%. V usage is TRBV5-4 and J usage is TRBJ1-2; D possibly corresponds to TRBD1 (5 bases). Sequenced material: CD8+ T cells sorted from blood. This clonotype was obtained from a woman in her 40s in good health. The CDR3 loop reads CASSLAGANTVYTF. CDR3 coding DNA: TGTGCCAGCAGCTTGGCCGGGGCCAATACAGTCTACACCTTC.